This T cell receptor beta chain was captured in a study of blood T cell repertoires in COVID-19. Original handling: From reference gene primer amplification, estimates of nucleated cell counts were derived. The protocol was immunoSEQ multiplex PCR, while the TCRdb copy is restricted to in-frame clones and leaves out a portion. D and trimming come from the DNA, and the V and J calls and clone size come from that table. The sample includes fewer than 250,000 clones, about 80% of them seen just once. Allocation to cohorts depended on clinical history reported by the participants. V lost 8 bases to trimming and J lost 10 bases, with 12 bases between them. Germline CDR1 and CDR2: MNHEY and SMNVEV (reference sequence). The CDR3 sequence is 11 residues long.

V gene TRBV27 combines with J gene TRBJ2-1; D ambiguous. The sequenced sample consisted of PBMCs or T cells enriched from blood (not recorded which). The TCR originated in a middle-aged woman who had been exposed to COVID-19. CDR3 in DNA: TGTGCCAGCCGCAACAGTCACGAGCAGTTCTTC. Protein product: CASRNSHEQFF.